This paragraph reports one T cell receptor beta chain. The target antigen is unknown. This sample is drawn from a study of CD8+ T cells in alopecia areata. Study conclusions and caveats: Both scalp clonality and the expanded CD8+ clones among the top 100 showed a significant decrease with tofacitinib. Across lesional scalp, and particularly alopecia totalis/universalis, clonality surpassed that of normal scalp. Any link of baseline CD8+ expansion to response, resting on one nonresponder, remains uncertain.

V lost 4 bases and J lost 3, with 7 bases in between. Germline V gene data show CDR1 as PRHDT and CDR2 as FYEKMQ (reference sequence). The CDR3 covers 12 residues. Investigators isolated RNA and reverse transcribed it into cDNA to act as the sequencing template. Sequencing was performed with immunoSEQ multiplex PCR; in TCRdb, only in-frame clones are kept and a portion is missing. The sample has 170,000 or so clones; around 58% are singletons. Treatment defined: oral pan-JAK inhibitor, 5-10 mg twice daily. The sequencing used CD8+ T cells sorted from blood, collected at week 24, from a patient treated with tofacitinib. The J gene is TRBJ2-7, the V gene TRBV13, with D unresolved. This receptor was identified in a human donor with alopecia areata. CDR3 residues: CASSSTDYEQYF. DNA of the CDR3: TGTGCCAGCAGCTCAACGGACTACGAGCAGTACTTC.